The rows below give T cell receptor beta chains drawn from one sample of a study of control samples from healthy donors and cancer patients. TCRdb keeps only in-frame clones here, not all; method: immunoSEQ multiplex PCR. The table records fewer than 130,000 clones, approximately 90% of them present only once. Sequencing used PBMCs. These receptors came from a woman aged 55-70 years with lung cancer. CDR3s include the opening cysteine and the closing phenylalanine or tryptophan. D genes are given only for firm matches. Rows give clone size only sometimes, using once, few, many, or a class for an expanded clone.

v_call: TRBV5-5
clone_size: few
d_call: NA
j_call: TRBJ2-3
cdr3_nt: TGTGCCAGCATACTCGGGGGTCCCACAGATACGCAGTATTTT
cdr3_aa: CASILGGPTDTQYF

v_call: TRBV28
clone_size: NA
d_call: TRBD1
j_call: TRBJ1-5
cdr3_nt: TGTGCCAGCAGTTCAATAGGACAGGGGGATCAGCCCCAGCATTTT
cdr3_aa: CASSSIGQGDQPQHF

v_call: TRBV18
clone_size: NA
d_call: NA
j_call: TRBJ1-3
cdr3_nt: TGTGCCAGCTCACCGGGCCTGTCTGGAAACACCATATATTTT
cdr3_aa: CASSPGLSGNTIYF

v_call: TRBV28
clone_size: NA
d_call: TRBD2
j_call: TRBJ2-5
cdr3_nt: TGTGCCAGCAGTGCACTAGCGGGAGTAAAAGAGACCCAGTACTTC
cdr3_aa: CASSALAGVKETQYF

v_call: TRBV19
clone_size: NA
d_call: NA
j_call: TRBJ1-5
cdr3_nt: TGTGCCAGTAGTATTCGCCTGACAGATCAGCCCCAGCATTTT
cdr3_aa: CASSIRLTDQPQHF

v_call: TRBV27
clone_size: NA
d_call: NA
j_call: TRBJ1-1
cdr3_nt: TGTGCCAGCAGTTTATCTCGGGGACTGAACACTGAAGCTTTCTTT
cdr3_aa: CASSLSRGLNTEAFF

v_call: TRBV9
clone_size: NA
d_call: NA
j_call: TRBJ1-1
cdr3_nt: TGTGCCAGCAGCTTGGGGCAAGCGAACACTGAAGCTTTCTTT
cdr3_aa: CASSLGQANTEAFF

v_call: TRBV5-1
clone_size: NA
d_call: NA
j_call: TRBJ2-2
cdr3_nt: TGCGCCAGCAGCTTGTTTTCACAGGGAAAAAACTCGAACACCGGGGAGCTGTTTTTT
cdr3_aa: CASSLFSQGKNSNTGELFF

v_call: TRBV6-1
clone_size: NA
d_call: TRBD1
j_call: TRBJ1-1
cdr3_nt: TGTGCCAGCAGTGAGTCAGGACAGGCGGGCGCTGAAGCTTTCTTT
cdr3_aa: CASSESGQAGAEAFF

v_call: TRBV28
clone_size: once
d_call: TRBD2
j_call: TRBJ2-1
cdr3_nt: TGTGCCAGCAAGACTAGCGGGTACAATGAGCAGTTCTTC
cdr3_aa: CASKTSGYNEQFF

v_call: TRBV28
clone_size: NA
d_call: NA
j_call: TRBJ1-4
cdr3_nt: TGTGCCAGCAGTTCTCCCTCGGGTGAAAAACTGTTTTTT
cdr3_aa: CASSSPSGEKLFF

v_call: TRBV4-1
clone_size: NA
d_call: NA
j_call: TRBJ1-5
cdr3_nt: TGCGCCAGCAGACAAATTCTGAGCAATCAGCCCCAGCATTTT
cdr3_aa: CASRQILSNQPQHF

v_call: TRBV10-3
clone_size: NA
d_call: TRBD2
j_call: TRBJ2-7
cdr3_nt: TGTGCCATCAGCGAAGGACTAGCGGGGGGCCGGGCTTACGAGCAGTACTTC
cdr3_aa: CAISEGLAGGRAYEQYF

v_call: TRBV12-5
clone_size: NA
d_call: NA
j_call: TRBJ1-6
cdr3_nt: TGTGCTAGTGGCCCGGGGGGCTGGAATTCACCCCTCCACTTT
cdr3_aa: CASGPGGWNSPLHF

v_call: TRBV6-5
clone_size: few
d_call: TRBD1
j_call: TRBJ1-6
cdr3_nt: TGTGCCAGCAGTATGACAGGGGGCGCCCAGGCACCCCTCCACTTT
cdr3_aa: CASSMTGGAQAPLHF

v_call: TRBV5-3
clone_size: NA
d_call: NA
j_call: TRBJ1-4
cdr3_nt: TGTGCCAGAAGCTTGTACAAACCTACAACTAATGAAAAACTGTTTTTT
cdr3_aa: CARSLYKPTTNEKLFF

v_call: TRBV9
clone_size: NA
d_call: NA
j_call: TRBJ1-3
cdr3_nt: TGTGCCAGCAGCCCCGAGACAGACCATGGAAACACCATATATTTT
cdr3_aa: CASSPETDHGNTIYF

v_call: TRBV18
clone_size: few
d_call: NA
j_call: TRBJ1-3
cdr3_nt: TGTGCCAGCTCACCGCAGGGCATCTCTGGAAACACCATATATTTT
cdr3_aa: CASSPQGISGNTIYF

v_call: TRBV7-8
clone_size: NA
d_call: NA
j_call: TRBJ1-1
cdr3_nt: TGTGCCAGCAGTTTTTCAGCAGGGGTAACTGAAGCTTTCTTT
cdr3_aa: CASSFSAGVTEAFF

v_call: TRBV19
clone_size: NA
d_call: TRBD1
j_call: TRBJ1-5
cdr3_nt: TGTGCCAGTAGTATAGGTGGGACAGGGGGCATGGGCAATCAGCCCCAGCATTTT
cdr3_aa: CASSIGGTGGMGNQPQHF

v_call: TRBV3-1/TRBV3-2
clone_size: NA
d_call: TRBD2
j_call: TRBJ2-3
cdr3_nt: TGTGCCAGCAGCCCGGGAAGCGGGGCTAGCACAGATACGCAGTATTTT
cdr3_aa: CASSPGSGASTDTQYF

v_call: TRBV6-2/TRBV6-3
clone_size: once
d_call: TRBD1
j_call: TRBJ1-2
cdr3_nt: TGTGCCAGCAGTCGGACAGGGGGCAACTATGGCTACACCTTC
cdr3_aa: CASSRTGGNYGYTF

v_call: TRBV3-1/TRBV3-2
clone_size: NA
d_call: TRBD2
j_call: TRBJ2-1
cdr3_nt: TGTGCCAGCAGCCCGGGACTAGCGGATTACAATGAGCAGTTCTTC
cdr3_aa: CASSPGLADYNEQFF